This TCR beta chain was recovered during a study of CD8+CD57+ T cells in acquired aplastic anemia. In the study overall: Sorting CD4+ and CD8+ cells gave DNA averaging 3.2 ug. Healthy CD8+ samples averaged around 10 million reads.

Trimming removed 3 bases from V and 0 bases from J, with 8 bases in between. Germline CDR1 reads DFQATT; CDR2 reads SNEGSKA (reference sequence). CDR3 size: 13 residues. Genomic DNA, serving as template, underwent TCR beta VDJ and CDR3 profiling. Using its own MiXCR run on the reads, TCRdb lists one record per CDR3 protein. The table lists around 190,000 distinct CDR3 sequences, about half of them singletons. Regarding the study as a whole: CD8+ Simpson's diversity did not differ significantly between patients and controls.

This clonotype showed up just a few times. Its specificity is not known. The chain has TRBV20-1 and TRBJ2-5, with a weak D call TRBD2 (5 bases). This receptor was identified in a human donor in good health, serving as a control. Material: sorted CD4+, CD8+, or CD8+CD57+ T cells (not recorded which) from PBMCs. The CDR3 bases are TGCAGTGCTAGGAGGGCAGACCAAGAGACCCAGTACTTC. Protein product: CSARRADQETQYF.